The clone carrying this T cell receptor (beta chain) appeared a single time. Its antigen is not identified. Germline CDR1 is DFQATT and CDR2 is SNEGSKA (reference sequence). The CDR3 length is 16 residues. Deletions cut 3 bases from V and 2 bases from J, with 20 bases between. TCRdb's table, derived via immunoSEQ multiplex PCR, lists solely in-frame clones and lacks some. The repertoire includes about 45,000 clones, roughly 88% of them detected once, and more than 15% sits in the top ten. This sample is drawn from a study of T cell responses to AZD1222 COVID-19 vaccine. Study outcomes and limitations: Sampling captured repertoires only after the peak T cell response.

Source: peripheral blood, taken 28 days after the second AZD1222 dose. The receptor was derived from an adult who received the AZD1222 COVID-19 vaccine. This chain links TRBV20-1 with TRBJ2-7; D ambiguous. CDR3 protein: CSASLTRTATTYEQYF. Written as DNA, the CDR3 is TGCAGTGCTAGTCTTACTCGGACGGCCACCACCTACGAGCAGTACTTC.